This T cell receptor beta chain emerged from a study of cytomegalovirus exposure and HLA in healthy donors. The PCR was carried out with 60 Vbeta primers and 13 Jbeta primers. The assay was immunoSEQ multiplex PCR, and TCRdb's table has in-frame clones only and misses some. The profile shows 85,000 to 90,000 clones, 75% to 90% of them singletons. This clone has a single count. V dropped 4 bases and J dropped 7; count of bases not matched to a gene: 8. Germline V gene data show CDR1 as SEHNR and CDR2 as FQNEAQ (reference sequence). The CDR3 extends over 14 amino acids. V usage is TRBV7-9 and J usage is TRBJ1-1; 8 bases line up with TRBD1. Sequencing used PBMCs. The sequence derives from a middle-aged man in good health and CMV-seropositive. CDR3 sequence: CASSSGGAWGEAFF. The CDR3 DNA follows: TGTGCCAGCAGCTCAGGGGGCGCCTGGGGTGAAGCTTTCTTT.